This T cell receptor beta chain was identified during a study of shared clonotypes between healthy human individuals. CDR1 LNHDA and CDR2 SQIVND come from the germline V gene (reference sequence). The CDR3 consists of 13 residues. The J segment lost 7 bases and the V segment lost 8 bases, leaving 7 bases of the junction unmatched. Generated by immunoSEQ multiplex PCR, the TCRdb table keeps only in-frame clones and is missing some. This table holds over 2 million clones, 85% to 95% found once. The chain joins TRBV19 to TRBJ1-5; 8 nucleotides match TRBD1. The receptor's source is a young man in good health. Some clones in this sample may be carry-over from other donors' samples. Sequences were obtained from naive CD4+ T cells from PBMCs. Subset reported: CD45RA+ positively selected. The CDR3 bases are TGTGCCAGTGGACAGGGTAGGGGACAGCCCCAGCATTTT. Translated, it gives CASGQGRGQPQHF.